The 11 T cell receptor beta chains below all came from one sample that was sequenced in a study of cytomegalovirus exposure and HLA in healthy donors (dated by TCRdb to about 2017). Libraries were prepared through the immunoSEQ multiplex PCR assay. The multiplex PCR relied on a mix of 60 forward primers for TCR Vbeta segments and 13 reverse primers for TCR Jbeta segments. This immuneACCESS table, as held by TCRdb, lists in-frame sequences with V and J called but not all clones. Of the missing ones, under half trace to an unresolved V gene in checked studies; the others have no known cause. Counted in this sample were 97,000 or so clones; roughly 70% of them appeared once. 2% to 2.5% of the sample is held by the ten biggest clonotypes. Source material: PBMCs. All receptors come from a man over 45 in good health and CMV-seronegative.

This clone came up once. The CDR3 protein is CASSYGGARPLEQYF. CDR3 bases: TGTGCCAGCAGTTACGGGGGGGCCAGACCCCTCGAGCAGTACTTC. The V gene is TRBV6-5, the J gene TRBJ2-5; weak D call: TRBD2 (7 bases). The J call is in doubt because the DNA end fits TRBJ2-7 better. The CDR3 has 15 amino acids. The germline gives CDR1 MNHEY, CDR2 SVGAGI.

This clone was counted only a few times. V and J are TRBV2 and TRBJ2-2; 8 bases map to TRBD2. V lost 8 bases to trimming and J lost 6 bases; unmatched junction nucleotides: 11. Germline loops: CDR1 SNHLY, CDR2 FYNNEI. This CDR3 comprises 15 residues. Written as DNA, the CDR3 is TGTGCCAGCGGCAGAGCGGGAGTGGTATCCGGGGAGCTGTTTTTT. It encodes CASGRAGVVSGELFF.

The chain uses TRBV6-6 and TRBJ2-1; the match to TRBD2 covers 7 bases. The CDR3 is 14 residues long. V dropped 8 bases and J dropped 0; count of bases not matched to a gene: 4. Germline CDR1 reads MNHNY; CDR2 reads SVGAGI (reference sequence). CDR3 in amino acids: CASGGGSSYNEQFF. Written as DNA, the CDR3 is TGTGCCAGCGGGGGGGGATCCTCCTACAATGAGCAGTTCTTC.

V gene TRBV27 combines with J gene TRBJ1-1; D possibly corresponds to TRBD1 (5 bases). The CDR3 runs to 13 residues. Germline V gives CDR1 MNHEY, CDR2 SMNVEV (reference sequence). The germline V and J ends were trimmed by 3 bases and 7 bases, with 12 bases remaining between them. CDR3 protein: CASSLEGRGEAFF. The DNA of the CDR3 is TGTGCCAGCAGTTTGGAGGGTAGGGGTGAAGCTTTCTTT.

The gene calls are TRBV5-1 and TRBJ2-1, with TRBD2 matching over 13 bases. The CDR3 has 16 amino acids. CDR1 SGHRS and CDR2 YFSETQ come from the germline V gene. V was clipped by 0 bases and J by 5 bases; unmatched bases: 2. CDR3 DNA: TGCGCCAGCAGCTTGGAGGGACTAGCGGGGAACAATGAGCAGTTCTTC. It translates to CASSLEGLAGNNEQFF.

CDR3 nucleotides: TGTGCCAGCAGTTCCCCGACACAGGCCCTGGTGGAGACCCAGTACTTC. Amino acid sequence: CASSSPTQALVETQYF. The rearrangement uses TRBV28 and TRBJ2-5; maybe TRBD1 (5 bases). V dropped 4 bases and J dropped 5 bases, with 20 bases sitting between them. Looked up from germline, CDR1 is MDHEN and CDR2 is SYDVKM. This CDR3 is 16 amino acids long.

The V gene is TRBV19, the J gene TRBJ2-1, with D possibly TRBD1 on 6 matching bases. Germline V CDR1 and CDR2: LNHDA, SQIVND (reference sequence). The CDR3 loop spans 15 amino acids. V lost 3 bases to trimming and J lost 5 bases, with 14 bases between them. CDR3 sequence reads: CASSIVTGTHNEQFF. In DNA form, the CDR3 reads TGTGCCAGTAGTATTGTAACAGGGACCCACAATGAGCAGTTCTTC.

DNA of the CDR3: TGTGCCAGCAGCTTAGTGGACAGGCTCTACGAGCAGTACTTC. Its translation: CASSLVDRLYEQYF. The gene calls are TRBV7-2 and TRBJ2-7; 7 nucleotides match TRBD1. The CDR3 is made up of 14 amino acids. V dropped 1 base and J dropped 3; count of bases not matched to a gene: 3. CDR1 SGHTA and CDR2 FQGNSA come from the germline V gene.

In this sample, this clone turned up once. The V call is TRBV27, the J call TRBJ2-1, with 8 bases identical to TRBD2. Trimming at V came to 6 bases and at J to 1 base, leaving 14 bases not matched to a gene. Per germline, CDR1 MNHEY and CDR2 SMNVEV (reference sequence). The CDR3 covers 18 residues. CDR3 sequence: CASRILTSGLTSYNEQFF. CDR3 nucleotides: TGTGCCAGCAGAATTCTCACTAGCGGACTGACATCCTACAATGAGCAGTTCTTC.

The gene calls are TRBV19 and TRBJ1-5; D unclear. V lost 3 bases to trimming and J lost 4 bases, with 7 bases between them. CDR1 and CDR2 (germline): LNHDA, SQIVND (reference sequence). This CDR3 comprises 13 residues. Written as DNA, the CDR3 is TGTGCCAGTAGTATCGCGGGAAATCAGCCCCAGCATTTT. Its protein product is CASSIAGNQPQHF. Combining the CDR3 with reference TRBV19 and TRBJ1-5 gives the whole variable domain DGGITQSPKYLFRKEGQNVTLSCEQNLNHDAMYWYRQDPGQGLRLIYYSQIVNDFQKGDIAEGYSVSREKKESFPLTVTSAQKNPTAFYLCASSIAGNQPQHFGDGTRLSIL.

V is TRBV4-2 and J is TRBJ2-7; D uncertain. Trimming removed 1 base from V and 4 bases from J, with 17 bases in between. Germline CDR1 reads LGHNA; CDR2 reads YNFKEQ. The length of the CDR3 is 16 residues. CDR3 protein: CASSQAAEGELYEQYF. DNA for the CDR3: TGTGCCAGCAGCCAAGCGGCTGAAGGAGAGCTATACGAGCAGTACTTC.